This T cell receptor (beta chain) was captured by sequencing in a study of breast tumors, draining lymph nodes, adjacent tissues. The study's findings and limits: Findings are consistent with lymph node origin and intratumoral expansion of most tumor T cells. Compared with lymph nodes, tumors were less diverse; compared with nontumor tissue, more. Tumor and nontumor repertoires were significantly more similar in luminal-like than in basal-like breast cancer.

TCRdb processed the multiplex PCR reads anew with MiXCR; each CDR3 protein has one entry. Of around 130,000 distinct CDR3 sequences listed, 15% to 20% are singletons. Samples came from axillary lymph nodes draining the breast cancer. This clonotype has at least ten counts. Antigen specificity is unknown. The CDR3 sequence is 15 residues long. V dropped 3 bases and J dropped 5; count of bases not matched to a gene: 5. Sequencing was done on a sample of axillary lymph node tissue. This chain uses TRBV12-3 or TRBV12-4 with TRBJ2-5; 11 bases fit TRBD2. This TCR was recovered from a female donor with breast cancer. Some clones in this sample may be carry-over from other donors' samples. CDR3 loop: CASSFSGGGVETQYF. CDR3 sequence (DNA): TGTGCCAGCAGTTTTAGCGGGGGGGGCGTGGAGACCCAGTACTTC.